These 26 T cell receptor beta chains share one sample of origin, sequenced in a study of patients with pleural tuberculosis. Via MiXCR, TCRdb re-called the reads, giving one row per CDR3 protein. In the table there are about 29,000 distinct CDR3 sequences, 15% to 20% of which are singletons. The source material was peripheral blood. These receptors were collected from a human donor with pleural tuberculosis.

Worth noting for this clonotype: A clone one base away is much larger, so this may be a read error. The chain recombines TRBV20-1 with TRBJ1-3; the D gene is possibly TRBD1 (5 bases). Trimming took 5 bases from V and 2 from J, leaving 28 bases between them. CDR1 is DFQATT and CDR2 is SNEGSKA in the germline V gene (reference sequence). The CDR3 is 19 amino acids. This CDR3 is CSAVAPARRAATAGNTIYF. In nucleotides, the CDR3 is TGCAGTGCTGTCGCCCCTGCTCGGAGGGCGGCGACAGCTGGAAACACCATATATTTT.

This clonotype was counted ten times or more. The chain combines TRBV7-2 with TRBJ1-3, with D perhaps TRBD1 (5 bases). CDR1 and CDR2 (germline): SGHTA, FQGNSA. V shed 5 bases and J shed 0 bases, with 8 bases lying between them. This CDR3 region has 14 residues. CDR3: CASSRGSSGNTIYF. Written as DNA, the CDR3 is TGTGCCAGCAGCAGGGGTTCCTCTGGAAACACCATATATTTT.

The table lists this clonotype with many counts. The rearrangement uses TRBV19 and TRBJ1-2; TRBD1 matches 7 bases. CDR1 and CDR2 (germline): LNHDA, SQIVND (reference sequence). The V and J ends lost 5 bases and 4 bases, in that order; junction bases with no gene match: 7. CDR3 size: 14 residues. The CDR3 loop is CASSQTAGGYGYTF. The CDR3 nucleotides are TGTGCCAGTAGTCAGACTGCAGGGGGCTATGGCTACACCTTC.

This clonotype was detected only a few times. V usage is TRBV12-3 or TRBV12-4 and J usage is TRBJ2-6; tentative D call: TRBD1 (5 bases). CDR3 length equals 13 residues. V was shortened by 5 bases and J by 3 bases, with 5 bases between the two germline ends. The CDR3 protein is CASSQGGANVLTF. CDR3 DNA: TGTGCCAGCAGTCAGGGTGGGGCCAACGTCCTGACTTTC.

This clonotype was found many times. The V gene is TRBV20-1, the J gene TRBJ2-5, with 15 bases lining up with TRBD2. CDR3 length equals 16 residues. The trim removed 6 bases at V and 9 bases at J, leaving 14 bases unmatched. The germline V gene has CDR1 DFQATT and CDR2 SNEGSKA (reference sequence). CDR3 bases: TGCAGTGCACCCCGGATGGGACTAGCGGGGGGCGGGGCCCAGTACTTC. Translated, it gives CSAPRMGLAGGGAQYF.

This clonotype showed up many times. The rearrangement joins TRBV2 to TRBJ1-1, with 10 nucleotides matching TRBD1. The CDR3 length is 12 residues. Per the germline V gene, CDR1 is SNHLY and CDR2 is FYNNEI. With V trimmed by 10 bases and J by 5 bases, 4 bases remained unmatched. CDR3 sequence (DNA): TGTGCCAAGGGACAGGGGATAACTGAAGCTTTCTTT. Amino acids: CAKGQGITEAFF.

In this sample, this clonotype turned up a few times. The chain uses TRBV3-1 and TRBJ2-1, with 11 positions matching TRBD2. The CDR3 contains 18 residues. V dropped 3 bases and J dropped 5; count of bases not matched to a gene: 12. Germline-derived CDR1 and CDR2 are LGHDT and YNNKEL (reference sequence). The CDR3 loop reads CASSHYQRLAGGNNEQFF. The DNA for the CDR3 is TGTGCCAGCAGCCACTATCAGCGCCTAGCGGGGGGCAACAATGAGCAGTTCTTC.

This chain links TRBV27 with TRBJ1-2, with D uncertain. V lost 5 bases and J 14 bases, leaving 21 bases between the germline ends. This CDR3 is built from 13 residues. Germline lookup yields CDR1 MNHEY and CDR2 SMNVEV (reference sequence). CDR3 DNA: TGTGCCAGCAGTACCATTTCGGACTATGGCCAAACCTTC. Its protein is CASSTISDYGQTF.

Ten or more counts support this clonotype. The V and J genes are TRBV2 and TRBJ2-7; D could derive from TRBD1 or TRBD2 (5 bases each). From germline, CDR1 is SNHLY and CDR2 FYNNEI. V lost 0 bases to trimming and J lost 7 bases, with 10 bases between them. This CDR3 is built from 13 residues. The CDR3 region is CASSEARGPEQYF. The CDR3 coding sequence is TGTGCCAGCAGTGAAGCAAGGGGACCGGAGCAGTACTTC.

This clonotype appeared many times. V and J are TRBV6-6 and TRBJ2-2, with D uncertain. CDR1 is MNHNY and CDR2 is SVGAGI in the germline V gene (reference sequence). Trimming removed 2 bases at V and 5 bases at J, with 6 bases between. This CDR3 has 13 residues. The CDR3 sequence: CASSYGLTGELFF. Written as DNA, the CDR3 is TGTGCCAGCAGTTACGGTCTTACCGGGGAGCTGTTTTTT.

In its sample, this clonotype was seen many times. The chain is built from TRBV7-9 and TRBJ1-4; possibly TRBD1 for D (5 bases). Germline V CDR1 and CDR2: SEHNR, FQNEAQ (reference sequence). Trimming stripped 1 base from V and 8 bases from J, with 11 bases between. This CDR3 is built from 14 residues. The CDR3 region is CASSLVGTSEKLFF. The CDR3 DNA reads TGTGCCAGCAGCTTAGTAGGGACCTCGGAAAAACTGTTTTTT.

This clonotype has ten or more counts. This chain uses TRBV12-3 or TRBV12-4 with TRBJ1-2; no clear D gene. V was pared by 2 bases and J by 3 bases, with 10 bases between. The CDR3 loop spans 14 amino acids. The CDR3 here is CASSLRMGYYGYTF. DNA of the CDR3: TGTGCCAGCAGTTTACGGATGGGGTACTATGGCTACACCTTC.

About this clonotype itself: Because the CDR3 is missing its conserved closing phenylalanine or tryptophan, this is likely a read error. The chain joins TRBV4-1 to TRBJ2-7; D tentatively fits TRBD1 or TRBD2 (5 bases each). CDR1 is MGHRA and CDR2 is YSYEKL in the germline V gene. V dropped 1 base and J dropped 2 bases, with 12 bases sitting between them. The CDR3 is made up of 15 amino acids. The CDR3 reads CASSQAGTAAYEQYR. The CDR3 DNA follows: TGCGCCAGCAGCCAAGCCGGGACGGCGGCCTACGAGCAGTACCGC.

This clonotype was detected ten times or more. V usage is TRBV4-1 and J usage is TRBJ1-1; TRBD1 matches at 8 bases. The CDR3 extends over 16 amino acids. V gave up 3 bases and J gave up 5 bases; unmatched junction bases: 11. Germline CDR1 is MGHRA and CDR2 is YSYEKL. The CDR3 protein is CASSHLPDREFTEAFF. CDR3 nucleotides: TGCGCCAGCAGCCACCTACCGGACAGGGAATTTACTGAAGCTTTCTTT.

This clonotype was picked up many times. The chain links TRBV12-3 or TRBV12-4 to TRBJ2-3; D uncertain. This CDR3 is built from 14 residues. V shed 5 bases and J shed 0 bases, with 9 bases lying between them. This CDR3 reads CASSPQASTDTQYF. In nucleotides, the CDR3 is TGTGCCAGCAGTCCCCAGGCCAGCACAGATACGCAGTATTTT.

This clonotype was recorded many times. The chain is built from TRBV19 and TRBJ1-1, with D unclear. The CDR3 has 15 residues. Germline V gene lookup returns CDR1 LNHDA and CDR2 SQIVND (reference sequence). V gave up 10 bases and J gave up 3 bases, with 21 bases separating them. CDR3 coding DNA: TGTGCCACCGAACCACCGGGAGTTCGAGACACTGAAGCTTTCTTT. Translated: CATEPPGVRDTEAFF.

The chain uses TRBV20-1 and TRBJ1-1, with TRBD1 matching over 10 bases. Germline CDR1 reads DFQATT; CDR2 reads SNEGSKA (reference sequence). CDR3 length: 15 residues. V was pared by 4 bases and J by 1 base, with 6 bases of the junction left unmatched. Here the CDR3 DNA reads TGCAGTGCTACAAACCGGGACAGGGGGAACACTGAAGCTTTCTTT. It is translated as CSATNRDRGNTEAFF.

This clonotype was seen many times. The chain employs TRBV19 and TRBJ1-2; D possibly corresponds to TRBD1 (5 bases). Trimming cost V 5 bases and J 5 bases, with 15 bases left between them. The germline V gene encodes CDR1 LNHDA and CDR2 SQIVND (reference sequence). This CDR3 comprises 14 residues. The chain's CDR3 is CASSPRGSEYGYTF. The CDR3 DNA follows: TGTGCCAGTAGTCCCCGGGGCAGCGAATATGGCTACACCTTC.

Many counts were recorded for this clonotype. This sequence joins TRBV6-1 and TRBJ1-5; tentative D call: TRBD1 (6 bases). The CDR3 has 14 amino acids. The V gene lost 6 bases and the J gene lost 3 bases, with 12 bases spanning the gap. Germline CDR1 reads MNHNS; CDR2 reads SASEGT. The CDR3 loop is CASSYRDTNQPQHF. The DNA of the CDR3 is TGTGCCAGCAGCTACCGGGACACCAATCAGCCCCAGCATTTT.

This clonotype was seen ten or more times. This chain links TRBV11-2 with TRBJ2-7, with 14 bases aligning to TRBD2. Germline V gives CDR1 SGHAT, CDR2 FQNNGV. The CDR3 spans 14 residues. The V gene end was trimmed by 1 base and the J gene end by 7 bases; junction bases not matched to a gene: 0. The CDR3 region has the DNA TGTGCCAGCAGCTTAGGGACTAGCGGGAGGGAGCAGTACTTC. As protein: CASSLGTSGREQYF.

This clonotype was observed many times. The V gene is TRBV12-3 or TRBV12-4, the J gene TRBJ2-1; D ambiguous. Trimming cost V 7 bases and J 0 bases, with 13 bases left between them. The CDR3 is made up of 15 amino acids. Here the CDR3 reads CASTRSPSSYNEQFF. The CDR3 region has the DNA TGTGCCAGCACCCGATCCCCCAGCTCCTACAATGAGCAGTTCTTC.

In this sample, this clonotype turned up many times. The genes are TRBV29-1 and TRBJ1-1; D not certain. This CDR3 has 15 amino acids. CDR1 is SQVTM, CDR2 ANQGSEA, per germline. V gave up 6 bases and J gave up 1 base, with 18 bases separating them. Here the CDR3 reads CSVRRASSWNTEAFF. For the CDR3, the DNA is TGCAGCGTCCGAAGGGCAAGCTCCTGGAACACTGAAGCTTTCTTT.

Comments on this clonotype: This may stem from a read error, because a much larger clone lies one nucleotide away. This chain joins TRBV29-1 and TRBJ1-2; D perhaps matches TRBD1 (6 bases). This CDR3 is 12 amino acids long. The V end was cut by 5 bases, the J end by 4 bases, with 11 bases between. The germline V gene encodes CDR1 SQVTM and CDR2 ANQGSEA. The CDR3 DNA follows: TGCAGCGTTCAGCAGGGGCCCTATGGCTACACCTTC. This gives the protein CSVQQGPYGYTF. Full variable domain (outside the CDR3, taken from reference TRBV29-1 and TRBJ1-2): SAVISQKPSRDICQRGTSLTIQCQVDSQVTMMFWYRQQPGQSLTLIATANQGSEATYESGFVIDKFPISRPNLTFSTLTVSNMSPEDSSIYLCSVQQGPYGYTFGSGTRLTVV.

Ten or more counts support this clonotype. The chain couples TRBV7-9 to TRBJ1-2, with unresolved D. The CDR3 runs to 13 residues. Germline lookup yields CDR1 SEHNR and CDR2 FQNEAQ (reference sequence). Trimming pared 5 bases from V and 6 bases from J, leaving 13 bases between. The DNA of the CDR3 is TGTGCCAGCAGCCCCCTCGTCCCCGATGGCTACACCTTC. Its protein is CASSPLVPDGYTF.

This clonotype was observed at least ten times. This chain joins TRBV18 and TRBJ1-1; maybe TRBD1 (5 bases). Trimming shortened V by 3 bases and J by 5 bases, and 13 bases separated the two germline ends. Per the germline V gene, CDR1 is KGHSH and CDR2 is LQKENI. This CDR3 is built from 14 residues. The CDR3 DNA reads TGTGCCAGCTCACCCTACCCGACAGAAACTGAAGCTTTCTTT. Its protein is CASSPYPTETEAFF.

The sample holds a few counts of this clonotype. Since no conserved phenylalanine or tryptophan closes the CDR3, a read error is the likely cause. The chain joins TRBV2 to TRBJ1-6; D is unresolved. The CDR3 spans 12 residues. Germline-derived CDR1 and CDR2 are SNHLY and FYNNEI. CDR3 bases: TGTGCTAGCAGTGAAGGGTATTCACCCCTCCACCTT. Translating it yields CASSEGYSPLHL.